This T cell receptor (beta chain) was identified during a study of spatial heterogeneity in lung cancer. TCRdb redid the calling of the 5' RACE reads with MiXCR, one entry per CDR3 protein. This table holds 9,800 or so distinct CDR3 sequences, 6.3% found once. The CDR3 consists of 14 residues. The germline V and J ends were trimmed by 2 bases and 8 bases, with 15 bases remaining between them. Germline values: CDR1 DFQATT, CDR2 SNEGSKA (reference sequence). Time point indicated: sample taken at primary tumor resection. Whole RNA, isolated from tumor, nontumor lung or frozen PBMC, was sequenced without prior sorting. General study findings and limits: Higher tumor mutation counts went along with higher counts of expanded intratumoral alpha and beta TCRs. Estimation of coverage gave values of around 7% for alpha and approximately 12% for beta chains in tumor T cells.

This clonotype is medium-sized within its sample. Its cognate antigen is unknown. This beta chain represents an off-target read in a library built for alpha chains; its size is of limited meaning. The sequence derives from a male donor with early-stage non-small cell lung cancer. J is TRBJ1-4 and V is TRBV20-1; TRBD1 is a possible D gene (6 bases). The sequences come from lung tumor tissue, collected at surgery. This chain's CDR3 is CSARMKGDEEKLFF. CDR3 DNA: TGCAGTGCTAGAATGAAGGGGGACGAAGAAAAACTGTTTTTT.